The 27 T cell receptor beta chains reported below all come from one sample, sequenced in a study of cytomegalovirus exposure and HLA in healthy donors. 13 Jbeta primers and 60 Vbeta primers were used for the PCR. The repertoire was sequenced with immunoSEQ multiplex PCR; TCRdb's copy has only in-frame clones and lacks some. This sample carries fewer than 95,000 clones, with 4.5% to 5% going to the ten biggest clones. The sequencing input was PBMCs. The receptors were gathered from a woman in her forties in good health and CMV-seropositive.

The rearrangement links TRBV7-2 to TRBJ2-3, with D perhaps TRBD2 (7 bases). Trimming stripped 1 base from V and 4 bases from J, with 12 bases between. The CDR3 has 15 residues. Per the germline V gene, CDR1 is SGHTA and CDR2 is FQGNSA. As DNA, the CDR3 is TGTGCCAGCAGCTTAGGGGGGGGGCCCGCAGATACGCAGTATTTT. Translating gives CASSLGGGPADTQYF.

The genes are TRBV2 and TRBJ2-5; D gene unclear. The closer fit of TRBJ2-7 to the DNA end suggests the J call may be wrong. Looked up from germline, CDR1 is SNHLY and CDR2 is FYNNEI. The CDR3 totals 11 residues. DNA for the CDR3: TGTGCCAGCAGTGTACGTTACGAGCAGTACTTC. This encodes CASSVRYEQYF.

The chain links TRBV5-1 to TRBJ2-7; D may be TRBD2 (6 bases). This CDR3 has 14 residues. Looked up from germline, CDR1 is SGHRS and CDR2 is YFSETQ. V was trimmed by 4 bases and J by 6 bases, leaving 17 bases between them. CDR3: CASSPGVGRTEQYF. Here the CDR3 DNA reads TGCGCCAGCAGCCCGGGGGTTGGCAGGACCGAGCAGTACTTC.

V and J are TRBV29-1 and TRBJ1-4; 10 positions agree with TRBD1. The CDR3 runs to 15 residues. Germline V gives CDR1 SQVTM, CDR2 ANQGSEA. Losses at the gene ends were 5 bases for V and 7 bases for J; bases not matched to a gene: 10. CDR3 loop: CSVTPLGQGSEKLFF. DNA of the CDR3: TGCAGCGTTACCCCGTTGGGACAGGGGTCTGAAAAACTGTTTTTT.

This rearrangement joins TRBV30 to TRBJ1-5; 7 bases are a match to TRBD1. Germline V gene sequence: CDR1 GTSNPN, CDR2 SVGIG (reference sequence). Trimming cost V 5 bases and J 2 bases; bases outside gene matches: 6. The CDR3 has 14 amino acids. The CDR3, as DNA: TGTGCCTGGGGCTACACAGGGGGCAATCAGCCCCAGCATTTT. Its translation: CAWGYTGGNQPQHF.

This rearrangement joins TRBV5-6 to TRBJ1-2, with TRBD1 matching over 10 bases. Trimming at V came to 0 bases and at J to 5 bases, leaving 1 base not matched to a gene. CDR3 length equals 14 residues. From germline, CDR1 is SGHDT and CDR2 YYEEEE. The CDR3 here is CASSLGQGAYGYTF. Here the CDR3 DNA reads TGTGCCAGCAGCTTGGGACAGGGGGCGTATGGCTACACCTTC.

V usage is TRBV29-1 and J usage is TRBJ1-2; D remains unclear. The CDR3 is 14 residues long. Trimming pared 6 bases from V and 0 bases from J, leaving 14 bases between. In germline, CDR1 is SQVTM, CDR2 ANQGSEA. CDR3 loop: CSVGPSLANYGYTF. In nucleotides, the CDR3 is TGCAGCGTCGGGCCATCACTAGCTAACTATGGCTACACCTTC.

This chain uses TRBV29-1 with TRBJ1-2, with D hard to call. With 2 bases removed from V and 8 bases from J, the gap between germline ends came to 18 bases. The germline CDR1 and CDR2 sequences are SQVTM and ANQGSEA. CDR3 length equals 14 residues. CDR3 DNA: TGCAGCGTTGAACTCCTCGTCATTCGAGAAGGCTACACCTTC. It is translated as CSVELLVIREGYTF.

The chain recombines TRBV6-5 with TRBJ1-1; D is possibly TRBD1 (5 bases). CDR1 is MNHEY and CDR2 is SVGAGI in the germline V gene. This CDR3 comprises 13 residues. Trimming removed 2 bases from V and 4 bases from J, with 8 bases in between. The CDR3, as DNA: TGTGCCAGCAGTTACAGGGGCCCCACTGAAGCTTTCTTT. Its translation: CASSYRGPTEAFF.

The chain has TRBV7-8 and TRBJ2-5; 8 positions match TRBD2. The J call may be faulty, since TRBJ2-7 better matches the DNA end. Germline values: CDR1 SGHVS, CDR2 FQNEAQ. This CDR3 region has 14 residues. The DNA of the CDR3 is TGTGCCAGCAGCTCGGGGGGGCCCTCCTACGAGCAGTACTTC. Its protein is CASSSGGPSYEQYF.

J is TRBJ2-3 and V is TRBV11-2; 11 nucleotides line up with TRBD2. The CDR3 is 17 residues long. Germline V gene sequence: CDR1 SGHAT, CDR2 FQNNGV. With V trimmed by 2 bases and J by 6 bases, 10 bases remained unmatched. Here the CDR3 DNA reads TGTGCCAGCAGCTTACCGGCTAGCGGGGGGCCCTTGGATACGCAGTATTTT. This sequence encodes CASSLPASGGPLDTQYF.

J is TRBJ1-2 and V is TRBV5-1; D possibly corresponds to TRBD1 (5 bases). The CDR3 has 16 amino acids. Trimming removed 7 bases at V and 2 bases at J, with 21 bases between. Germline CDR1 reads SGHRS; CDR2 reads YFSETQ. Here the CDR3 DNA reads TGCGCCAGCCAACCCCTCCAAGGGGTTTCCAACTATGGCTACACCTTC. It translates to CASQPLQGVSNYGYTF.

The chain recombines TRBV4-2 with TRBJ1-2; 12 positions agree with TRBD1. In germline, CDR1 is LGHNA, CDR2 YNFKEQ. The V gene end was trimmed by 0 bases and the J gene end by 8 bases; junction bases not matched to a gene: 13. The CDR3 length is 18 residues. The CDR3 is CASSQDWEGTGGGNGYTF. The CDR3 bases are TGTGCCAGCAGCCAAGATTGGGAGGGGACAGGGGGCGGTAACGGCTACACCTTC.

This chain uses TRBV7-9 with TRBJ2-7; 7 bases align to TRBD1. CDR1 SEHNR and CDR2 FQNEAQ come from the germline V gene (reference sequence). The V gene end was trimmed by 5 bases and the J gene end by 0 bases; junction bases not matched to a gene: 7. The CDR3 runs 15 residues. The CDR3 bases are TGTGCCAGCAGCGCCTCCGGGACAGTCTCCTACGAGCAGTACTTC. Its translation is CASSASGTVSYEQYF.

As DNA, the CDR3 is TGTGCCAGTAGCCCCGGGGGTAGCGGACGATTGGAGTACGAGCAGTACTTC. Translated, it gives CASSPGGSGRLEYEQYF. The chain uses TRBV19 and TRBJ2-7; D might be TRBD2 (6 bases). CDR3 length: 17 residues. CDR1 and CDR2 from the germline V gene are LNHDA and SQIVND (reference sequence). V dropped 6 bases and J dropped 4 bases, with 25 bases sitting between them.

The chain links TRBV6-6 to TRBJ2-7, with 13 bases fitting TRBD2. CDR3 length equals 15 residues. The ends lost 5 bases at V and 4 bases at J; junction bases unmatched: 5. The germline V gene encodes CDR1 MNHNY and CDR2 SVGAGI (reference sequence). The CDR3 protein is CASSGLAGVTYEQYF. The DNA of the CDR3 is TGTGCCAGCAGTGGACTAGCGGGAGTTACTTACGAGCAGTACTTC.

The chain employs TRBV9 and TRBJ1-5; a weak D match, TRBD1 (6 bases). Germline V gene sequence: CDR1 SGDLS, CDR2 YYNGEE. Trimming took off 3 bases at V and 2 bases at J, with 9 bases between the two ends. The CDR3 loop spans 14 amino acids. CDR3 sequence: CASSASGGNQPQHF. The CDR3 bases are TGTGCCAGCAGCGCATCAGGGGGCAATCAGCCCCAGCATTTT.

The chain joins TRBV7-9 to TRBJ2-7; the match to TRBD2 covers 10 bases. J lost 3 bases, V lost 4 bases, and 9 bases had no gene match. CDR3 size: 16 residues. CDR1 and CDR2 from the germline V gene are SEHNR and FQNEAQ (reference sequence). The CDR3: CASSYQLAGSYYEQYF. The CDR3 bases are TGTGCCAGCAGCTACCAACTAGCGGGAAGTTACTACGAGCAGTACTTC. Variable domain in full (rest from reference TRBV7-9 and TRBJ2-7): DTGVSQNPRHKITKRGQNVTFRCDPISEHNRLYWYRQTLGQGPEFLTYFQNEAQLEKSRLLSDRFSAERPKGSFSTLEIQRTEQGDSAMYLCASSYQLAGSYYEQYFGPGTRLTVT.

V and J are TRBV27 and TRBJ1-6; tentative D call: TRBD1 (6 bases). CDR1 and CDR2 from the germline V gene are MNHEY and SMNVEV (reference sequence). V lost 5 bases to trimming and J lost 6 bases, with 11 bases between them. The CDR3 length is 14 residues. The CDR3 loop reads CASSPGHSNSPLHF. As DNA, the CDR3 is TGTGCCAGCAGTCCGGGACATAGTAATTCACCCCTCCACTTT.

V usage is TRBV10-3 and J usage is TRBJ1-5; 8 nucleotides line up with TRBD1. Losses at the gene ends were 4 bases for V and 7 bases for J; bases not matched to a gene: 6. Germline V gives CDR1 ENHRY, CDR2 SYGVKD. CDR3 length equals 14 residues. The CDR3 loop is CAISVTGEEQPQHF. CDR3 DNA sequence: TGTGCCATCAGTGTGACAGGGGAGGAACAGCCCCAGCATTTT.

The chain has TRBV18 and TRBJ1-2; 7 positions agree with TRBD1. Germline CDR1 reads KGHSH; CDR2 reads LQKENI. Trimming took 0 bases from V and 2 from J; bases not matched to a gene: 3. The CDR3 has 15 amino acids. CDR3 DNA: TGTGCCAGCTCACCACCGGGGACAGCAAACTATGGCTACACCTTC. Translating it yields CASSPPGTANYGYTF.

CDR3 loop: CASSQDLEQHMNTEAFF. CDR3 nucleotide sequence: TGTGCCAGCTCACAGGATCTGGAACAGCACATGAACACTGAAGCTTTCTTT. The J gene is TRBJ1-1, the V gene TRBV18, with unresolved D. Looked up from germline, CDR1 is KGHSH and CDR2 is LQKENI. V dropped 4 bases and J dropped 0 bases, with 18 bases sitting between them. The CDR3 is 17 residues long.

The chain links TRBV6-4 to TRBJ2-1, with 9 bases fitting TRBD2. Germline V gene sequence: CDR1 MRHNA, CDR2 SNTAGT. The CDR3 extends over 14 amino acids. Trimming removed 5 bases from V and 7 bases from J; junction bases left unmatched: 6. The CDR3 DNA reads as TGTGCCAGCAGTTCGGGCGGGGGGGAGAATGAGCAGTTCTTC. Protein sequence: CASSSGGGENEQFF.

The V gene is TRBV2, the J gene TRBJ2-7; 10 nucleotides agree with TRBD2. Germline lookup yields CDR1 SNHLY and CDR2 FYNNEI. V was clipped by 0 bases and J by 3 bases; unmatched bases: 14. CDR3 length: 19 residues. CDR3 amino acids: CASSEAMVGKLAGFYEQYF. CDR3 bases: TGTGCCAGCAGTGAAGCCATGGTGGGTAAACTAGCGGGATTCTACGAGCAGTACTTC.

The V call is TRBV5-1, the J call TRBJ2-1; TRBD2 matches at 7 bases. CDR1 and CDR2 (germline): SGHRS, YFSETQ. V was clipped by 0 bases and J by 0 bases; unmatched bases: 12. The length of the CDR3 is 19 residues. The CDR3 reads CASSLGPSGTTSSYNEQFF. The CDR3, as DNA: TGCGCCAGCAGCTTGGGTCCTAGCGGCACGACCAGCTCCTACAATGAGCAGTTCTTC.

V is TRBV5-1 and J is TRBJ1-1; D possibly corresponds to TRBD1 (6 bases). CDR1 is SGHRS and CDR2 is YFSETQ in the germline V gene. This CDR3 contains 14 residues. The V end was cut by 6 bases, the J end by 6 bases, with 18 bases between. The DNA of the CDR3 is TGCGCCAGCAAGGGAGGGGGGAATGGTGCTGAAGCTTTCTTT. This translates into CASKGGGNGAEAFF.

The J gene is TRBJ2-1, the V gene TRBV20-1; D perhaps matches TRBD2 (5 bases). Germline V lookup: CDR1 DFQATT, CDR2 SNEGSKA (reference sequence). This CDR3 spans 11 amino acids. The V end lost 5 bases, the J end lost 10 bases, and 12 bases lay between the germline ends. CDR3 sequence reads: CSAPTSSEQFF. The DNA for the CDR3 is TGCAGTGCTCCTACTAGTAGCGAGCAGTTCTTC.